These T cell receptor beta chains were read from a single sample in a study of T cell repertoires in cytomegalovirus infection. MiXCR, applied by TCRdb to the reads, yields one record per CDR3 protein. The repertoire holds about 490,000 distinct CDR3 sequences, with roughly 12% as singletons. Sequencing used PBMCs. These receptors originate from a human donor in good health (CMV status not recorded). Some clones in this sample may be carry-over from other donors' samples. CDR3s include the opening cysteine and the closing phenylalanine or tryptophan. The D gene is left open where the match is weak. The size entry is marked missing in some rows and otherwise reads once, few, many or a size class.

clone size,J gene,D gene,V gene,CDR3 DNA,CDR3 protein
many,TRBJ1-3,NA,TRBV13,TGTGCCAGCAGCTCGGGGGGCTTCAACTCTGGAAACACCATATATTTT,CASSSGGFNSGNTIYF
many,TRBJ1-1,NA,TRBV7-3,TGTGCCAGCAGGCCCGCCGGGACGAACACTGAAGCTTTCTTT,CASRPAGTNTEAFF
many,TRBJ2-7,TRBD1,TRBV5-4,TGTGCCAGCAGCTCCGACAGGGAAGGCTACGAGCAGTACTTC,CASSSDREGYEQYF
few,TRBJ2-2,TRBD2,TRBV5-3,TGTGCCAGCAGACAAACTAGCGGGAGACCCACCGGGGAGCTGTTTTTT,CASRQTSGRPTGELFF
NA,TRBJ2-1,TRBD2,TRBV12-3/TRBV12-4,TGTGCCAGCAGCCCTTGGACTAGCGGGACCTCCTACAATGAGCAGTTCTTC,CASSPWTSGTSYNEQFF
many,TRBJ1-1,NA,TRBV7-9,TGTGCCAGCAGTATCCCGACAGTGAACACTGAAGCTTTCTTT,CASSIPTVNTEAFF
many,TRBJ1-6,NA,TRBV10-3,TGTGCCATCAAGGGGACGTCTAATTCACCCCTCCACTTT,CAIKGTSNSPLHF
NA,TRBJ2-1,TRBD2,TRBV11-3,TGTGCCAGCAGCTTAACGGGGGAGGCTAGCGGGAGGGGGAATGAGCAGTTCTTC,CASSLTGEASGRGNEQFF
NA,TRBJ2-2,TRBD2,TRBV19,TGTGCCAGTAGCTTACTAGCGGGGAGTACCGGGGAGCTGTTTTTT,CASSLLAGSTGELFF
NA,TRBJ1-2,NA,TRBV6-5,TGTGCCAGCAGTTACGACAGGCTTGGCGGCTACACCTTC,CASSYDRLGGYTF
NA,TRBJ1-3,NA,TRBV6-6,TGTGCCAGCAGCCACACGGACACCATATATTTT,CASSHTDTIYF
many,TRBJ2-5,NA,TRBV9,TGTGCCAGCAGCGTGGGTGGGGAGGAGACCCAGTACTTC,CASSVGGEETQYF
many,TRBJ2-3,NA,TRBV25-1,TGTGCCACCTCTGATGTTACAGATACGCAGTATTTT,CATSDVTDTQYF
once,TRBJ2-5,NA,TRBV20-1,TGCAGTGCATTACCCCGGGGAAAAGAGACCCAGTACTTC,CSALPRGKETQYF
NA,TRBJ2-7,TRBD2,TRBV7-2,TGTGCCAGCAGGTTTCCGGGAGGCGGGGCGGAGCAGTACTTC,CASRFPGGGAEQYF
NA,TRBJ1-2,TRBD1,TRBV3-1,TGTGCCAGCAGCCAAGGTTTAGGGGGCGCCTATGGCTACACCTTC,CASSQGLGGAYGYTF
NA,TRBJ2-3,NA,TRBV20-1,TGCAGTGCTAGGGGGTCAATAGATACGCAGTATTTT,CSARGSIDTQYF
NA,TRBJ2-3,NA,TRBV5-6,TGTGCCAGCAGCTTGAGAAGCGGAACTAGCACAGATACGCAGTATTTT,CASSLRSGTSTDTQYF
few,TRBJ1-1,TRBD1,TRBV28,TGTGCCAGCAGTCTACAGGGGGCAGTGGGGAAGACTGAAGCTTTCTTT,CASSLQGAVGKTEAFF
many,TRBJ1-5,NA,TRBV19,TGTGCCAATAGCCCCGGGTACTTACTCCAGGCCCAGCATTTT,CANSPGYLLQAQHF
many,TRBJ1-2,NA,TRBV12-3/TRBV12-4,TGTGCCAGCAGCGGGGGGTGGGGTTCTGGCTACACCTTC,CASSGGWGSGYTF
many,TRBJ1-2,NA,TRBV7-2,TGTGCCAGCAGCTTAGACAGGGCAAGCTATGGCTACACCTTC,CASSLDRASYGYTF
many,TRBJ2-1,TRBD2,TRBV10-3,TGTGCCATCAGTGAGCCCACTAGCGGGAGGCGCGATGAGCAGTTCTTC,CAISEPTSGRRDEQFF
many,TRBJ1-2,NA,TRBV10-3,TGTGCCATCAGTGAACGGGGCGAGGGTGGCTACACCTTC,CAISERGEGGYTF
NA,TRBJ2-7,TRBD1,TRBV27,TGTGCCAGTTCCGGGACAGCTAACTACGAGCAGTACTTC,CASSGTANYEQYF
many,TRBJ2-1,TRBD2,TRBV6-1,TGTGCCAGCAGTGTCACAGCGGGAGGGAGCTCCTACAATGAGCAGTTCTTC,CASSVTAGGSSYNEQFF
many,TRBJ2-7,NA,TRBV12-5,TGTGCTAGTGGCCGAGACTACGAGCAGTACTTC,CASGRDYEQYF
many,TRBJ1-5,TRBD1,TRBV6-1,TGTGCCAGCAGTGGCCTCGGGAGGGGGCGTCTATGGCAGCCCCAGCATTTT,CASSGLGRGRLWQPQHF
many,TRBJ1-2,TRBD1,TRBV20-1,TGCAGTGCTAGGAAACAGGGGGCTCCCTTCGTGGATGGCTACACCTTC,CSARKQGAPFVDGYTF
many,TRBJ2-1,TRBD1,TRBV27,TGTGCCAGCCGGTCGGGACAGTTCTATGGTAAAGCCTCCTACAATGAGCAGTTCTTC,CASRSGQFYGKASYNEQFF
NA,TRBJ2-1,NA,TRBV3-1,TGTGCCAGCAGCCAGGGCAGGGTGGCCAATGAGCAGTTCTTC,CASSQGRVANEQFF
many,TRBJ1-1,NA,TRBV5-4,TGTGCCAGCAGCTGGGGTGTTCTGAACACTGAAGCTTTCTTT,CASSWGVLNTEAFF
many,TRBJ2-7,NA,TRBV2,TGTGCCAGCGGCAACCAGGGATCCGAGCAGTACTTC,CASGNQGSEQYF
many,TRBJ2-3,NA,TRBV9,TGTGCCAGCAGCGCCGAGGACGGGGGAAGCACAGATACGCAGTATTTT,CASSAEDGGSTDTQYF
many,TRBJ1-4,NA,TRBV4-1,TGCGCCAGCAGCCCATACAGGGTTAATGAAAAACTGTTTTTT,CASSPYRVNEKLFF
NA,TRBJ1-5,NA,TRBV27,TGTGCCAGCAGCGCTAGGGGGCAGCCCCAGCATTTT,CASSARGQPQHF
many,TRBJ1-3,NA,TRBV7-6,TGTGCCAGCAGCCCGAGGGTTACCACTGGAAACACCATATATTTT,CASSPRVTTGNTIYF
many,TRBJ2-2,NA,TRBV11-1,TGTGCCAGCAGCTGGACTTCGAACACCGGGGAGCTGTTTTTT,CASSWTSNTGELFF
NA,TRBJ2-7,TRBD1,TRBV5-1,TGCGCCAGCAGCTTGGCCACAGGGGGTGGGTACGAGCAGTACTTC,CASSLATGGGYEQYF
NA,TRBJ2-3,TRBD1,TRBV5-1,TGCGCCAGCAGCTTGGACGGACAGGGCACAGATACGCAGTATTTT,CASSLDGQGTDTQYF
many,TRBJ2-2,NA,TRBV7-9,TGTGCCAGCACTCTGGGAGCCTCTAACACCGGGGAGCTGTTTTTT,CASTLGASNTGELFF
many,TRBJ1-2,TRBD1,TRBV10-3,TGTGCCATCAGTGAGTCGACGGCAGGGGGAGGCTATGGCTACACCTTC,CAISESTAGGGYGYTF
NA,TRBJ1-4,NA,TRBV29-1,TGCAGCGTCAACTTGGGGGCAGCAGGTGAAAAACTGTTTTTT,CSVNLGAAGEKLFF
few,TRBJ1-1,NA,TRBV28,TGTGCCAGCAGGAGTAGGGTGAGGTACACTGAAGCTTTCTTT,CASRSRVRYTEAFF
many,TRBJ2-1,TRBD2,TRBV7-2,TGTGCCAGCAGCGTCGCAGCGGGGGGGCGTGAGCAGTTCTTC,CASSVAAGGREQFF
few,TRBJ1-1,NA,TRBV20-1,TGCAGTGCTAGCCCGGCCAAGATAGAAGCTTTCTTT,CSASPAKIEAFF
few,TRBJ2-7,NA,TRBV5-1,TGCGCCAGCAGCACCGGGAGTAACTACGAGCAGTACTTC,CASSTGSNYEQYF